These 26 T cell receptor beta chains were all obtained from the same sample, sequenced in a study of T cells after yellow fever vaccination. TCRdb re-called the 5' RACE reads through MiXCR, storing one row per CDR3 protein. This table holds some 300,000 distinct CDR3 sequences, 8.7% found once. The sample in question was CD4+ T cells sorted from PBMCs, obtained 5 days after the yellow fever booster vaccination. The receptors here all came from a man aged 18 to 30 who received the YFV17D yellow fever vaccine.

The CDR3 DNA is TGTGCCAGCAGCTTGAATGTAGATACGCAGTATTTT. As protein: CASSLNVDTQYF. The chain links TRBV5-6 to TRBJ2-3; D gene uncertain. With 1 base removed from V and 5 bases from J, the gap between germline ends came to 5 bases. This CDR3 is 12 amino acids long. Germline CDR1 is SGHDT and CDR2 is YYEEEE.

J is TRBJ2-5 and V is TRBV9; 12 positions agree with TRBD2. The CDR3 length is 15 residues. Trimming took 4 bases from V and 6 from J; bases not matched to a gene: 7. CDR1 and CDR2 from the germline V gene are SGDLS and YYNGEE. This CDR3 is CASSPGLAGLQTQYF. CDR3 bases: TGTGCCAGCAGCCCCGGACTAGCGGGGTTGCAGACCCAGTACTTC.

Here the CDR3 DNA reads TGTGCCAGCAGCCAGACGGGACGGTTTAACACTGAAGCTTTCTTT. Translating it yields CASSQTGRFNTEAFF. V and J are TRBV5-6 and TRBJ1-1; TRBD1 might be the D (5 bases). V shed 4 bases and J shed 2 bases, with 15 bases lying between them. CDR3 length: 15 residues. The germline CDR1 and CDR2 sequences are SGHDT and YYEEEE.

There are a few counts of this clonotype. The chain recombines TRBV29-1 with TRBJ2-3, with 8 bases fitting TRBD2. The CDR3 extends over 12 amino acids. With 3 bases clipped from V and 10 bases from J, the junction kept 6 bases outside the gene matches. From germline, CDR1 is SQVTM and CDR2 ANQGSEA. The CDR3 loop is CSVDPGGDAQYF. CDR3 in DNA: TGCAGCGTTGACCCGGGGGGGGATGCGCAGTATTTT.

This clonotype was counted only a few times. The CDR3 is CASSYFGTVYNEQFF. In DNA form, the CDR3 reads TGTGCCAGCAGCTATTTCGGGACAGTCTACAATGAGCAGTTCTTC. The chain recombines TRBV11-1 with TRBJ2-1, with 7 bases fitting TRBD1. J gave up 3 bases and V 4 bases, and 6 bases lay outside the gene matches. This CDR3 spans 15 amino acids. Germline V gene sequence: CDR1 SGHAT, CDR2 FQDESV (reference sequence).

The chain has TRBV20-1 and TRBJ1-1; D is unclear. The V end lost 7 bases, the J end lost 1 base, and 10 bases lay between the germline ends. CDR3 length: 12 amino acids. In germline, CDR1 is DFQATT, CDR2 SNEGSKA (reference sequence). CDR3 sequence reads: CSVSTPNTEAFF. The DNA for the CDR3 is TGCAGTGTCTCAACTCCGAACACTGAAGCTTTCTTT.

The V gene is TRBV7-8, the J gene TRBJ2-7; TRBD1 agrees at 7 bases. CDR1 and CDR2 from the germline V gene are SGHVS and FQNEAQ. The CDR3 has 14 amino acids. The trim removed 5 bases at V and 0 bases at J, leaving 4 bases unmatched. This CDR3 is CASSIRDSSYEQYV. CDR3 DNA sequence: TGTGCCAGCAGCATTCGGGACAGCTCCTACGAGCAGTACGTC.

The V and J genes are TRBV20-1 and TRBJ1-1; D remains ambiguous. Germline V gives CDR1 DFQATT, CDR2 SNEGSKA (reference sequence). The CDR3 has 11 residues. Trimming stripped 7 bases from V and 5 bases from J, with 11 bases between. The CDR3 region has the DNA TGCAGTGTCAGTAGGGATACTGAAGCTTTCTTT. This sequence encodes CSVSRDTEAFF.

The rearrangement joins TRBV3-1 to TRBJ1-5; D not resolved. Deletions cut 0 bases from V and 3 bases from J, with 9 bases between. Germline V gives CDR1 LGHDT, CDR2 YNNKEL (reference sequence). There are 15 residues in the CDR3. The DNA of the CDR3 is TGTGCCAGCAGCCAAGATCCAACAAACAATCAGCCCCAGCATTTT. Translating it yields CASSQDPTNNQPQHF.

This clonotype was found a few times. The genes are TRBV10-3 and TRBJ2-7, with D possibly being TRBD2 (5 bases). The germline V gene has CDR1 ENHRY and CDR2 SYGVKD. Deletions cut 6 bases from V and 3 bases from J, with 12 bases between. CDR3 size: 13 residues. CDR3 in DNA: TGTGCCATCAGGGCGCCGGGGAGCTACGAGCAGTACTTC. This codes for CAIRAPGSYEQYF.

V usage is TRBV12-5 and J usage is TRBJ2-1; no firm D call. CDR1 is LGHNT, CDR2 FRNRAP, per germline. Deletions cut 6 bases from V and 6 bases from J, with 12 bases between. The CDR3 has 13 residues. The CDR3 region is CASGDPPLNEQFF. The CDR3 DNA reads as TGTGCTAGTGGGGACCCCCCACTCAATGAGCAGTTCTTC.

The rearrangement joins TRBV4-3 to TRBJ2-3; TRBD2 matches 7 bases. This CDR3 has 15 residues. V shed 0 bases and J 4 bases; nucleotides not matched to a gene: 4. Germline V gives CDR1 LGHNA, CDR2 YSLEER. The DNA for the CDR3 is TGCGCCAGCAGCCAAGAGGGGACTAACGCAGATACGCAGTATTTT. Its translation: CASSQEGTNADTQYF.

This rearrangement joins TRBV24-1 to TRBJ1-5; D might be TRBD1 (6 bases). Deletions cut 5 bases from V and 0 bases from J, with 7 bases between. Germline CDR1 and CDR2: KGHDR and SFDVKD. This CDR3 has 14 amino acids. This CDR3 is CATSGTVSNQPQHF. The CDR3 nucleotides are TGTGCCACCAGTGGGACAGTTAGCAATCAGCCCCAGCATTTT.

This clonotype was detected many times. V usage is TRBV18 and J usage is TRBJ2-1; D is unresolved. V lost 3 bases and J lost 0, with 9 bases in between. This CDR3 spans 15 amino acids. Germline loops: CDR1 KGHSH, CDR2 LQKENI. CDR3 DNA sequence: TGTGCCAGCTCACCGGGTCGTGGCTCCTACAATGAGCAGTTCTTC. Amino acid sequence: CASSPGRGSYNEQFF.

This clonotype has more than one count but fewer than ten. V gene TRBV28 combines with J gene TRBJ2-4; D may correspond to TRBD1 or TRBD2 (5 bases each). This CDR3 has 15 residues. Trimming took off 0 bases at V and 5 bases at J, with 11 bases between the two ends. Germline V gives CDR1 MDHEN, CDR2 SYDVKM. The CDR3 DNA reads as TGTGCCAGCAGTTTATGGGGGGTTCGGGAAAACATTCAGTACTTC. Its translation is CASSLWGVRENIQYF.

This chain links TRBV6-2 or TRBV6-3 with TRBJ2-5; possible D gene TRBD1, 6 bases. This CDR3 contains 16 residues. Trimming removed 5 bases at V and 0 bases at J, with 16 bases between. Germline CDR1 MNHEY, CDR2 SVGEGT. CDR3 sequence: CASSRPRDRNQETQYF. DNA for the CDR3: TGTGCCAGCAGTCGCCCAAGAGACAGGAACCAAGAGACCCAGTACTTC.

The table lists this clonotype with a few counts. The chain combines TRBV6-2 or TRBV6-3 with TRBJ1-1; D ambiguous. CDR1 MNHEY and CDR2 SVGEGT come from the germline V gene. The CDR3 is 11 residues long. V was pared by 0 bases and J by 6 bases, with 2 bases between. DNA for the CDR3: TGTGCCAGCAGTTACTCAGCTGAAGCTTTCTTT. Translated: CASSYSAEAFF.

The genes are TRBV15 and TRBJ2-7, with TRBD1 as a possible D gene (6 bases). CDR1 is LNHNV and CDR2 is YYDKDF in the germline V gene (reference sequence). V was cut by 1 base and J by 2 bases, with 12 bases left in between. The CDR3 has 15 residues. The CDR3: CATSRVPGTPYEQYF. The CDR3 DNA sequence: TGTGCCACCAGCAGAGTACCCGGGACACCCTACGAGCAGTACTTC.

This clonotype appeared a few times. The J gene is TRBJ2-3, the V gene TRBV10-3, with 14 positions matching TRBD2. Germline V gives CDR1 ENHRY, CDR2 SYGVKD. V was pared by 6 bases and J by 1 base, with 6 bases of the junction left unmatched. This CDR3 has 17 residues. DNA of the CDR3: TGTGCCATCAGGCCGGGACTAGCGGGGGACCGCACAGATACGCAGTATTTT. Translation: CAIRPGLAGDRTDTQYF.

The chain couples TRBV5-1 to TRBJ1-2, with a weak D call TRBD1 (6 bases). The CDR3 loop spans 15 amino acids. Between the trimmed V and J ends, which lost 2 bases and 3 bases, there was a span of 14 bases. CDR1 and CDR2 from the germline V gene are SGHRS and YFSETQ. This CDR3 reads CASSFQGSIDYGYTF. CDR3 coding DNA: TGCGCCAGCAGCTTCCAGGGGTCTATAGACTATGGCTACACCTTC.

The chain couples TRBV9 to TRBJ2-2, with unresolved D. Per the germline V gene, CDR1 is SGDLS and CDR2 is YYNGEE. The V end lost 3 bases, the J end lost 7 bases, and 10 bases lay between the germline ends. CDR3 length: 13 residues. The CDR3 DNA sequence: TGTGCCAGCAGCGGGCTTGTAGGCGGGGAGCTGTTTTTT. Amino acids: CASSGLVGGELFF.

In this sample, this clonotype turned up a few times. The CDR3 protein is CASSLGDRGIGGYTF. In DNA form, the CDR3 reads TGCGCCAGCAGCTTGGGGGACAGGGGAATCGGTGGCTACACCTTC. The chain couples TRBV5-1 to TRBJ1-2, with 10 bases lining up with TRBD1. CDR3 length: 15 amino acids. Germline V gene sequence: CDR1 SGHRS, CDR2 YFSETQ. J lost 7 bases, V lost 0 bases, and 6 bases had no gene match.

In this sample, this clonotype turned up a few times. The rearrangement uses TRBV4-2 and TRBJ1-2; a weak D match, TRBD1 (6 bases). Germline V CDR1 and CDR2: LGHNA, YNFKEQ. Trimming took off 1 base at V and 8 bases at J, with 14 bases between the two ends. The CDR3 length is 14 residues. For the CDR3, the DNA is TGTGCCAGCAGCCAAGTGTACAGGGTGGGGGGCTACACCTTC. Its translation is CASSQVYRVGGYTF.

V and J are TRBV7-9 and TRBJ1-2; D is unclear. V dropped 1 base and J dropped 7 bases, with 13 bases sitting between them. The CDR3 consists of 14 residues. CDR1 SEHNR and CDR2 FQNEAQ come from the germline V gene (reference sequence). The CDR3 coding sequence is TGTGCCAGCAGCTTAGAAGGCGTTGCGGGTGGCTACACCTTC. Protein: CASSLEGVAGGYTF.

This clonotype was counted between two and nine times. CDR3 DNA sequence: TGTGCCAGCACCAAGGACAGAGATCAGCCCCAGCATTTT. Protein product: CASTKDRDQPQHF. The chain employs TRBV7-2 and TRBJ1-5; TRBD1 is a possible D gene (6 bases). CDR1 SGHTA and CDR2 FQGNSA come from the germline V gene. Between the trimmed V and J ends, which lost 7 bases and 5 bases, there was a span of 12 bases. The CDR3 has 13 amino acids.

Ten or more counts support this clonotype. V is TRBV6-2 or TRBV6-3 and J is TRBJ2-5; 7 bases are a match to TRBD1. The CDR3 length is 13 residues. Trimming cost V 4 bases and J 6 bases; bases outside gene matches: 5. From germline, CDR1 is MNHEY and CDR2 SVGEGT. The chain's CDR3 is CASSSQGWKTQYF. In DNA form, the CDR3 reads TGTGCCAGCAGTTCACAGGGGTGGAAGACCCAGTACTTC.